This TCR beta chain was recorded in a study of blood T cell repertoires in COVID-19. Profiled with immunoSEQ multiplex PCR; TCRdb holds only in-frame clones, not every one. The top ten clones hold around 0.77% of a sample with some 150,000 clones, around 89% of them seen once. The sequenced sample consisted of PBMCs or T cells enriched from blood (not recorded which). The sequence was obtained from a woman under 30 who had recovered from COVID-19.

The CDR3 spells CASSLNRAETQYF. The CDR3 DNA is TGTGCCAGCAGCTTGAACAGGGCGGAGACCCAGTACTTC. The chain couples TRBV11-3 to TRBJ2-5; D perhaps matches TRBD1 (6 bases). Per germline, CDR1 SGHNT and CDR2 YENEEA. Trimming stripped 3 bases from V and 5 bases from J, with 10 bases between. The CDR3 spans 13 residues.